This T cell receptor (beta chain) was profiled in a study of beta chain features in type 1 diabetes. Whole-study context: Examined across all samples were around 110 million sorted cells.

Concerning this clone: Its antigen remains unidentified.

From germline, CDR1 is SGHTA and CDR2 FQGNSA. The CDR3 is 15 amino acids. J was trimmed by 4 bases and V by 6 bases; bases with no gene match: 7. Reverse transcribing all isolated RNA meant expressed TCRB transcripts were sequenced. Using immunoSEQ multiplex PCR, the repertoire was profiled, and TCRdb retains in-frame clones only, with some absent. The sample holds about 230,000 clones, over 8.5% seen once. General study points: Healthy donors had naive, central memory and Treg TCRB repertoires that appeared less similar than those seen among patients.

CD4+ cells of the naive, central memory, regulatory and stem cell-like memory types were sorted via CD45RO/CCR7/CD25/CD127/CD95/CD27. The sample comprised naive CD4+ T cells from blood. The TCR was taken from a woman aged 18-29 years in good health. The chain is built from TRBV7-2 and TRBJ2-1; 9 bases are a match to TRBD2. CDR3: CASSYLAGSYNEQFF. CDR3 nucleotides: TGTGCCAGCAGTTATCTAGCGGGATCTTACAATGAGCAGTTCTTC.